These 25 T cell receptor beta chains share one sample of origin, sequenced in a study of blood T cells in healthy people across ages. A second PCR of roughly 6 to 12 cycles used a sample-barcoded 5' primer and a J-beta primer mix. TCRdb fed the 5' RACE reads into MiXCR, producing one record per CDR3 protein. This table has around 1,000,000 distinct CDR3 sequences, about 25% appearing once. The same data also went into a second study, on T cells of mothers and their children.

The source material was blood. The receptors originated from a girl aged 2 to 9 in good health.

This rearrangement joins TRBV5-1 to TRBJ2-3, with a possible D match to TRBD2 (6 bases). V lost 4 bases and J lost 7, with 16 bases in between. Germline CDR1 is SGHRS and CDR2 is YFSETQ. The CDR3 loop spans 14 amino acids. The CDR3 loop is CASSPDSSAYTQYF. CDR3 nucleotides: TGCGCCAGCAGCCCAGATTCTAGCGCCTATACGCAGTATTTT.

This clonotype has only a few counts. This CDR3 reads CASSKRRRMHYGYTF. The CDR3 nucleotides are TGTGCCAGCAGCAAACGGAGACGGATGCACTATGGCTACACCTTC. J is TRBJ1-2 and V is TRBV5-8; D not resolved. Germline V gene data show CDR1 as SGHTS and CDR2 as YDEGEE. The CDR3 totals 15 residues. Trimming took 4 bases from V and 3 from J, leaving 16 bases between them.

V and J are TRBV13 and TRBJ2-5, with no clear D. This CDR3 region has 15 residues. V was shortened by 7 bases and J by 0 bases, with 15 bases between the two germline ends. Germline V gives CDR1 PRHDT, CDR2 FYEKMQ (reference sequence). The CDR3 sequence: CASKKALSNQETQYF. CDR3 nucleotide sequence: TGTGCCAGCAAAAAGGCACTTTCAAACCAAGAGACCCAGTACTTC.

V is TRBV20-1 and J is TRBJ2-7, with D perhaps matching TRBD1 (6 bases). CDR1 and CDR2 from the germline V gene are DFQATT and SNEGSKA (reference sequence). The V gene lost 6 bases and the J gene lost 2 bases, with 11 bases spanning the gap. This CDR3 region has 12 residues. The DNA of the CDR3 is TGCAGTGCAAACAGGGAGACCTACGAGCAGTACTTC. Translated: CSANRETYEQYF.

V usage is TRBV29-1 and J usage is TRBJ2-4; no clear D gene. The CDR3 sequence is 13 residues long. Germline CDR1 reads SQVTM; CDR2 reads ANQGSEA. V was cut by 5 bases and J by 1 base, with 9 bases left in between. In DNA form, the CDR3 reads TGCAGCGTTAGGACCTGGGCCAAAAACATTCAGTACTTC. Protein sequence: CSVRTWAKNIQYF.

This clonotype was observed a few times. The chain has TRBV27 and TRBJ1-2, with 10 bases aligning to TRBD1. This CDR3 spans 14 amino acids. V gave up 7 bases and J gave up 4 bases; unmatched junction bases: 6. Germline V lookup: CDR1 MNHEY, CDR2 SMNVEV (reference sequence). CDR3 bases: TGTGCCAGCAAGTGGGACAGGGGCAGCTATGGCTACACCTTC. It encodes CASKWDRGSYGYTF.

The rearrangement joins TRBV9 to TRBJ2-5; TRBD1 agrees at 10 bases. The better agreement between TRBJ2-7 and the DNA end casts doubt on the J call. The CDR3 extends over 16 amino acids. Germline V lookup: CDR1 SGDLS, CDR2 YYNGEE. The CDR3 DNA is TGTGCCAGCAGCGGGCTCGGGGACAGGGGTATAAACGAGCAGTACTTC. This translates into CASSGLGDRGINEQYF.

This clonotype was counted a few times. The V call is TRBV5-1, the J call TRBJ1-3; TRBD1 is a possible D gene (6 bases). Looked up from germline, CDR1 is SGHRS and CDR2 is YFSETQ. CDR3 length equals 14 residues. Trimming removed 4 bases at V and 7 bases at J, with 15 bases between. The CDR3 DNA reads TGCGCCAGCAGCCTACGCCTAGGGGGTAACACCATATATTTT. Translating it yields CASSLRLGGNTIYF.

The chain combines TRBV20-1 with TRBJ2-5; D not resolved. V dropped 4 bases and J dropped 2 bases, with 14 bases sitting between them. This CDR3 has 14 residues. From germline, CDR1 is DFQATT and CDR2 SNEGSKA (reference sequence). The CDR3 reads CSATTRSGQETQYF. Here the CDR3 DNA reads TGCAGTGCTACTACTCGTTCGGGTCAAGAGACCCAGTACTTC.

The gene calls are TRBV13 and TRBJ1-1; TRBD1 matches 9 bases. Germline V gives CDR1 PRHDT, CDR2 FYEKMQ (reference sequence). The V segment lost 5 bases and the J segment 7 bases; nucleotides outside the gene matches: 11. This CDR3 is built from 15 residues. The CDR3 region is CASSAKRTGEDEAFF. The DNA of the CDR3 is TGTGCCAGCAGCGCGAAAAGGACAGGGGAAGATGAAGCTTTCTTT.

As regards this clonotype: Compared with germline, one end of the junction differs, possibly owing to a read error. V gene TRBV7-2 combines with J gene TRBJ2-3, with TRBD1 matching 8 bases. The CDR3 is made up of 15 amino acids. The germline CDR1 and CDR2 sequences are SGHTA and FQGNSA. The CDR3: CASSSLTGDTDTQCF. For the CDR3, the DNA is TGTGCCAGCAGCTCGCTGACAGGGGACACAGATACGCAGTGTTTT.

In DNA, the CDR3 is TGTGCCAGCAGCTTCGGGCAGGGGGTGATTGATACGCAGTATTTT. It translates to CASSFGQGVIDTQYF. V is TRBV7-3 and J is TRBJ2-3, with 7 bases identical to TRBD1. The CDR3 is 15 amino acids. The germline CDR1 and CDR2 sequences are SGHTA and FQGTGA. The V and J ends lost 3 bases and 6 bases, in that order; junction bases with no gene match: 9. The complete variable domain, with remaining parts taken from reference TRBV7-3 and TRBJ2-3, reads GAGVSQTPSNKVTEKGKYVELRCDPISGHTALYWYRQSLGQGPEFLIYFQGTGAADDSGLPNDRFFAVRPEGSVSTLKIQRTERGDSAVYLCASSFGQGVIDTQYFGPGTRLTVL.

The chain joins TRBV19 to TRBJ2-4; TRBD1 agrees at 12 bases. Per the germline V gene, CDR1 is LNHDA and CDR2 is SQIVND (reference sequence). The CDR3 covers 18 residues. J was trimmed by 1 base and V by 5 bases; bases with no gene match: 9. This CDR3 is CASSLRGQGALAKNIQYF. The CDR3 DNA follows: TGTGCCAGTAGTCTTCGGGGACAGGGGGCTCTCGCCAAAAACATTCAGTACTTC.

The chain recombines TRBV7-2 with TRBJ2-1; tentatively, D is TRBD1 (6 bases). Germline CDR1 and CDR2: SGHTA and FQGNSA. The CDR3 consists of 16 residues. With 7 bases removed from V and 0 bases from J, the gap between germline ends came to 16 bases. This chain's CDR3 is CASILGGSTSYNEQFF. The CDR3 bases are TGTGCCAGCATACTAGGGGGATCCACCTCCTACAATGAGCAGTTCTTC.

In this sample, this clonotype turned up a few times. V usage is TRBV20-1 and J usage is TRBJ2-5, with a tentative D call TRBD2 (5 bases). The CDR3 spans 13 residues. Germline V CDR1 and CDR2: DFQATT, SNEGSKA (reference sequence). Between the trimmed V and J ends, which lost 3 bases and 7 bases, there was a span of 15 bases. In nucleotides, the CDR3 is TGCAGTGCTAGGCCCGACAATGAGGGGACCCAGTACTTC. This codes for CSARPDNEGTQYF.

The chain is built from TRBV6-6 and TRBJ2-7; 9 bases are a match to TRBD1. CDR3 length: 13 residues. Germline V gene sequence: CDR1 MNHNY, CDR2 SVGAGI (reference sequence). V was clipped by 4 bases and J by 5 bases; unmatched bases: 3. The CDR3 here is CASSWDRVNEQYF. In DNA form, the CDR3 reads TGTGCCAGCAGTTGGGACAGGGTAAACGAGCAGTACTTC.

The rearrangement uses TRBV2 and TRBJ1-2; 7 bases match TRBD1. The CDR3 has 12 amino acids. V shed 6 bases and J 7 bases; nucleotides not matched to a gene: 5. The germline V gene encodes CDR1 SNHLY and CDR2 FYNNEI. CDR3 region: CASSPDRVGYTF. DNA for the CDR3: TGTGCCAGCAGCCCCGACAGGGTTGGCTACACCTTC.

This clonotype has more than one count but fewer than ten. This sequence joins TRBV5-6 and TRBJ2-5; tentatively, D is TRBD2 (7 bases). The DNA matches TRBJ2-7 better at its end, which makes the J call doubtful. The CDR3 covers 13 residues. CDR1 SGHDT and CDR2 YYEEEE come from the germline V gene. CDR3 sequence: CASSFGGHYEQYF. CDR3 nucleotide sequence: TGTGCCAGCAGCTTCGGGGGGCACTACGAGCAGTACTTC.

This clonotype appeared a few times. The chain has TRBV6-6 and TRBJ2-7; D unclear. The CDR3 contains 14 residues. V was pared by 6 bases and J by 0 bases, with 12 bases between. Germline V gene lookup returns CDR1 MNHNY and CDR2 SVGAGI (reference sequence). The CDR3 DNA sequence: TGTGCCAGCAGCGGGTCCGCAAGCTCCTACGAGCAGTACTTC. Protein sequence: CASSGSASSYEQYF.

This clonotype was observed a few times. J is TRBJ1-2 and V is TRBV7-9, with a possible D match to TRBD1 (5 bases). The length of the CDR3 is 16 residues. Between the trimmed V and J ends, which lost 5 bases and 1 base, there was a span of 17 bases. The germline CDR1 and CDR2 sequences are SEHNR and FQNEAQ (reference sequence). The CDR3 nucleotides read TGTGCCAGCAGCCCACTCGGAGGGGCGAATAACTATGGCTACACCTTC. Its translation is CASSPLGGANNYGYTF.

This clonotype occurred a few times. V usage is TRBV7-2 and J usage is TRBJ2-3; 7 bases align to TRBD1. This CDR3 has 13 residues. Germline V CDR1 and CDR2: SGHTA, FQGNSA. Unmatched junction bases numbered 3, after V lost 4 bases and J lost 5 bases. The CDR3 DNA is TGTGCCAGCAGCTCCTGGACAGGAGATACGCAGTATTTT. It is translated as CASSSWTGDTQYF.

CDR3 DNA: TGTGCCACCTCTACCGGGACTAACTACGAGCAGTACTTC. Its protein product is CATSTGTNYEQYF. This chain links TRBV6-2 or TRBV6-3 with TRBJ2-7; 7 bases are shared with TRBD2. The V segment lost 10 bases and the J segment 3 bases; nucleotides outside the gene matches: 9. The germline gives CDR1 MNHEY, CDR2 SVGEGT. The CDR3 length is 13 residues.

V usage is TRBV6-5 and J usage is TRBJ2-1, with 12 bases identical to TRBD2. Per germline, CDR1 MNHEY and CDR2 SVGAGI. This CDR3 region has 18 residues. The V gene end was trimmed by 2 bases and the J gene end by 5 bases; junction bases not matched to a gene: 10. The CDR3 DNA reads TGTGCCAGCAGTTACCGCCAACTAGCGGGGGGACTCAACAATGAGCAGTTCTTC. This translates into CASSYRQLAGGLNNEQFF.

This chain uses TRBV28 with TRBJ2-5, with D maybe TRBD1 (5 bases). The V end lost 9 bases, the J end lost 4 bases, and 12 bases lay between the germline ends. The germline V gene encodes CDR1 MDHEN and CDR2 SYDVKM. The length of the CDR3 is 12 residues. In nucleotides, the CDR3 is TGTGCCAGTGGTCAGGGCCCAGAGACCCAGTACTTC. Its protein product is CASGQGPETQYF.

This rearrangement joins TRBV5-5 to TRBJ1-1, with no clear D. Deletions cut 7 bases from V and 4 bases from J, with 20 bases between. Germline assignment: CDR1 SGHKS and CDR2 YYEKEE (reference sequence). The CDR3 length is 15 residues. CDR3: CASFLGISSGTEAFF. The CDR3 nucleotides are TGTGCCAGCTTCTTGGGCATCTCCTCAGGCACTGAAGCTTTCTTT.